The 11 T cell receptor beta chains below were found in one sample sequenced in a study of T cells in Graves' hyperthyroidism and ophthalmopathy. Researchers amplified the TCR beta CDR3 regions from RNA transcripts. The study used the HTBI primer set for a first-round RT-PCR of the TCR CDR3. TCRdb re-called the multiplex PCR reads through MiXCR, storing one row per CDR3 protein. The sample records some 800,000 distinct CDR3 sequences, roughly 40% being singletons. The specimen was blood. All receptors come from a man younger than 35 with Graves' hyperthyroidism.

In DNA form, the CDR3 reads TGTGCCAGCAGACACCAGTTTGGGAATAGCAATCAGCCCCAGCATTTT. Translating it yields CASRHQFGNSNQPQHF. J is TRBJ1-5 and V is TRBV10-3; unclear D gene. Germline V CDR1 and CDR2: ENHRY, SYGVKD. V dropped 10 bases and J dropped 0 bases, with 19 bases sitting between them. The CDR3 has 16 amino acids.

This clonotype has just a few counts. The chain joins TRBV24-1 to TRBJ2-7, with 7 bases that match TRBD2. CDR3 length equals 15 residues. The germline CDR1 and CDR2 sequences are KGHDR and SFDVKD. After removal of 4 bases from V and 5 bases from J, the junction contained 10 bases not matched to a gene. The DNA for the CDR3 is TGTGCCACCAGTGAAACTGGACTAGTGGGGCACGAGCAGTACTTC. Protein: CATSETGLVGHEQYF.

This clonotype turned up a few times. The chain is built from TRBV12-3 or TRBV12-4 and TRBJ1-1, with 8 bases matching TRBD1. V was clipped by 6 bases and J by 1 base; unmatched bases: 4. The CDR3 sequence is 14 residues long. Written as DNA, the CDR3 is TGTGCCAGCAGGGCAGGGGGCGGGAACACTGAAGCTTTCTTT. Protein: CASRAGGGNTEAFF.

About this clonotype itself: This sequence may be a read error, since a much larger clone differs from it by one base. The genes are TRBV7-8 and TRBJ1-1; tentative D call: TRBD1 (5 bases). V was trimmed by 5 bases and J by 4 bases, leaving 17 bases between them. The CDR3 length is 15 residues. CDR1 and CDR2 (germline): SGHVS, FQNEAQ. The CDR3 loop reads CASSPFGGRSTEAFF. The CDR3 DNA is TGTGCCAGCAGCCCTTTCGGGGGAAGGAGCACTGAAGCTTTCTTT.

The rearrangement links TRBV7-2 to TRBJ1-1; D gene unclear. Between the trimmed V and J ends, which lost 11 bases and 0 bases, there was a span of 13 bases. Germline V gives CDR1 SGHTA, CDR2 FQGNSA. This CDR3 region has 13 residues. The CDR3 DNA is TGTGCCTGGAGTCCGGGCCTGAACACTGAAGCTTTCTTT. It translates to CAWSPGLNTEAFF.

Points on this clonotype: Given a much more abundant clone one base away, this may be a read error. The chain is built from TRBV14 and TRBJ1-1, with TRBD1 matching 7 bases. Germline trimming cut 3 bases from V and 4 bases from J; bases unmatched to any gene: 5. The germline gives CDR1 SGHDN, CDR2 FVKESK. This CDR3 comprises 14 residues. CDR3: CASSQGQLGTEAFF. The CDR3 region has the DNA TGTGCCAGCAGCCAGGGACAGCTCGGCACTGAAGCTTTCTTT.

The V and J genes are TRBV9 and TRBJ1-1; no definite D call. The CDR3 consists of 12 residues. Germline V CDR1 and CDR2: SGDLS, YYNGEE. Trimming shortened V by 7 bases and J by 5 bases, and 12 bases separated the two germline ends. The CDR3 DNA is TGTGCCAGCCACCCCCTGAGAACTGAAGCTTTCTTT. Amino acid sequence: CASHPLRTEAFF.

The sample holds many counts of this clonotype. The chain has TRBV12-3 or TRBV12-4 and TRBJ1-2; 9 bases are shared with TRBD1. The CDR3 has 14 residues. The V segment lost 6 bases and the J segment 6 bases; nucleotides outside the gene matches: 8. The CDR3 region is CASSPGQGGHGYTF. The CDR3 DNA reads TGTGCCAGCAGCCCGGGACAGGGAGGCCATGGCTACACCTTC.

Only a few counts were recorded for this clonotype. The CDR3 protein is CASAGTGDTNTGELFF. The CDR3, as DNA: TGTGCCAGCGCCGGGACAGGTGATACGAACACCGGGGAGCTGTTTTTT. The chain uses TRBV19 and TRBJ2-2, with 8 positions matching TRBD1. V lost 9 bases and J lost 0; bases outside the gene matches: 9. Germline-derived CDR1 and CDR2 are LNHDA and SQIVND (reference sequence). This CDR3 has 16 residues.

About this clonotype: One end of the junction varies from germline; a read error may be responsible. The CDR3, as DNA: TGCGCCAGCAGCCGAGACAGGGGGTACACCTTC. Amino acid sequence: CASSRDRGYTF. The chain couples TRBV7-3 to TRBJ1-2; TRBD1 matches 9 bases. The CDR3 runs 11 residues. Germline assignment: CDR1 SGHTA and CDR2 FQGTGA.

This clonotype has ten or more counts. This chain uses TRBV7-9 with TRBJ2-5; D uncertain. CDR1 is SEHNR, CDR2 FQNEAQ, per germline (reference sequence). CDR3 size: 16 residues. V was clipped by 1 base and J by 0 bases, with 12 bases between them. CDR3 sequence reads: CASSLGRSSYQETQYF. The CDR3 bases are TGTGCCAGCAGCTTAGGCAGGAGTTCGTACCAAGAGACCCAGTACTTC.